This is a list of T cell receptor beta chains from one sample in a study of blood T cell repertoires in COVID-19. Data came from immunoSEQ multiplex PCR; TCRdb stores just in-frame clones and leaves some out. The data show approximately 290,000 clones, around 82% seen once. The sequenced sample was peripheral blood. The receptor source for this set is an older person with COVID-19, enrolled during active disease. The CDR3 runs from the conserved cysteine through the conserved F or W. D genes are given only for firm matches. Rows may omit the clone size; those that give it use once, few, many or a size class.

cdr3_length j_call d_call clone_size v_call cdr3_aa cdr3_nt
15 TRBJ1-4 - - TRBV18 CASSRIEDSNEKLFF TGTGCCAGCTCACGAATTGAGGATTCCAATGAAAAACTGTTTTTT
15 TRBJ1-1 - few TRBV11-2 CASSLSGGLNTEAFF TGTGCCAGCAGCTTAAGTGGGGGCCTGAACACTGAAGCTTTCTTT
17 TRBJ1-1 TRBD1 - TRBV11-3 CASSPGQGQDVNTEAFF TGTGCCAGCAGCCCTGGACAGGGGCAGGACGTGAACACTGAAGCTTTCTTT
15 TRBJ1-6 TRBD1 - TRBV10-3 CAISPRTGENSPLHF TGTGCCATCAGTCCTCGGACAGGGGAAAATTCACCCCTCCACTTT
18 TRBJ2-7 TRBD2 - TRBV11-2 CASSLDRPSGSKRYEQYF TGTGCCAGCAGCTTAGATAGGCCTAGCGGGAGTAAAAGGTACGAGCAGTACTTC
17 TRBJ1-4 - - TRBV19 CASDPERQIATNEKLFF TGTGCCAGCGACCCAGAGAGACAGATAGCAACTAATGAAAAACTGTTTTTT
15 TRBJ2-5 - once TRBV18 CASSPNGRSRKTQYF TGTGCCAGCTCACCAAACGGTAGATCTAGGAAGACCCAGTACTTC
16 TRBJ2-1 TRBD2 - TRBV19 CASSIDPAGNYNEQFF TGTGCCAGTAGTATAGACCCAGCGGGAAACTACAATGAGCAGTTCTTC
12 TRBJ2-3 - - TRBV28 CATLRGRDTQYF TGTGCCACCCTCAGGGGACGGGATACGCAGTATTTT
18 TRBJ2-2 - few TRBV4-3 CASSQDPGFDTNTGELFF TGCGCCAGCAGCCAAGACCCTGGCTTTGACACGAACACCGGGGAGCTGTTTTTT
14 TRBJ2-5 - - TRBV7-2 CASSLVAARGTQYF TGTGCCAGCAGCTTAGTTGCGGCGCGCGGGACCCAGTACTTC
18 TRBJ2-1 TRBD2 - TRBV18 CASSPYKTSGRHYNEQFF TGTGCCAGCTCACCATATAAAACTAGCGGGAGACATTACAATGAGCAGTTCTTC
18 TRBJ2-2 - - TRBV3-1/TRBV3-2 CASSQGFSGWGRVGELFF TGTGCCAGCAGCCAAGGATTCTCTGGCTGGGGGCGCGTCGGGGAGCTGTTTTTT
13 TRBJ2-3 TRBD1 - TRBV2 CASSTGTADTQYF TGTGCCAGCAGCACCGGGACAGCAGATACGCAGTATTTT
15 TRBJ2-7 - - TRBV29-1 CSVGPAEAGVHEQYF TGCAGCGTTGGACCCGCCGAGGCAGGGGTGCACGAGCAGTACTTC
11 TRBJ2-1 - - TRBV20-1 CSADRYNEQFF TGCAGTGCTGACAGGTACAATGAGCAGTTCTTC
15 TRBJ2-6 - - TRBV7-2 CASSLGATGANVLTF TGTGCCAGCAGCTTAGGGGCAACTGGGGCCAACGTCCTGACTTTC
16 TRBJ2-7 - - TRBV28 CASSRSPSLSSYEQYF TGTGCCAGCAGCCGAAGTCCAAGTCTCAGTTCCTACGAGCAGTACTTC
14 TRBJ2-7 - - TRBV9 CASSVATGGYEQYF TGTGCCAGCAGCGTAGCCACGGGTGGCTACGAGCAGTACTTC
15 TRBJ1-1 TRBD1 - TRBV28 CASHHRDRANTEAFF TGTGCCAGCCACCATAGGGACAGGGCAAACACTGAAGCTTTCTTT
15 TRBJ2-2 TRBD2 - TRBV5-1 CASSLLTSGIGELFF TGCGCCAGCAGCTTGTTAACTAGCGGGATCGGGGAGCTGTTTTTT
16 TRBJ2-3 TRBD2 - TRBV4-2 CASSLGLADRTDTQYF TGTGCCAGCAGCCTAGGACTAGCGGACCGCACAGATACGCAGTATTTT
16 TRBJ2-1 TRBD2 - TRBV2 CASTVASGSTKNEQFF TGTGCCAGCACGGTGGCTAGCGGGAGTACAAAGAATGAGCAGTTCTTC